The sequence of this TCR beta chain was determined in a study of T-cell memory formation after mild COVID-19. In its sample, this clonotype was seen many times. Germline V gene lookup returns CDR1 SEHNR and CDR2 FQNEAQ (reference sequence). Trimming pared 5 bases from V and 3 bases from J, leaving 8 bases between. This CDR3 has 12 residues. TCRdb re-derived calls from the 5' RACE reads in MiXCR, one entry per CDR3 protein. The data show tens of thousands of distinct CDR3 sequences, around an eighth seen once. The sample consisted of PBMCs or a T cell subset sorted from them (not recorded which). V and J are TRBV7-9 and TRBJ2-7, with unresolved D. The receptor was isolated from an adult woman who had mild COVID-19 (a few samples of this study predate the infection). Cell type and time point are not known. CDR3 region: CASSPPDYEQYF. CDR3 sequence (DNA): TGTGCCAGCAGCCCCCCTGACTACGAGCAGTACTTC.